Listed below are T cell receptor beta chains from one sample, sequenced in a study of blood T cell repertoires in COVID-19. The method was immunoSEQ multiplex PCR; TCRdb's version includes in-frame clones alone and lacks a portion of them. The data show about 180,000 clones, approximately 89% seen once. Sequencing was done on a sample of peripheral blood. The receptors come from a woman in her 30s with acute or convalescent COVID-19. Both conserved end residues are part of each CDR3. Each record gives: V gene, D gene, clone size, J gene, CDR3 protein, CDR3 DNA. The D gene is left open where the match is weak. Size is omitted from some rows. Given values are once, few, many or a class for expanded clones.

>TRBV10-1|-|-|TRBJ2-1
CASSAPGKVEQFF
TGCGCCAGCAGTGCGCCCGGGAAGGTTGAGCAGTTCTTC
>TRBV20-1|-|-|TRBJ1-1
CSAGRHTEAFF
TGCAGTGCTGGGAGACACACTGAAGCTTTCTTT
>TRBV5-5|-|-|TRBJ1-2
CASSSGRGYGYTF
TGTGCCAGCAGCTCGGGGCGGGGGTATGGCTACACCTTC
>TRBV11-2|TRBD2|once|TRBJ2-1
CASSLGPGGAYNEQFF
TGTGCCAGCAGCTTAGGTCCGGGAGGCGCCTACAATGAGCAGTTCTTC
>TRBV11-2|-|-|TRBJ1-4
CASSPGGGAEEFF
TGTGCCAGCAGCCCTGGGGGGGGAGCGGAGGAGTTTTTT
>TRBV6-5|TRBD2|-|TRBJ2-1
CASRAGGRSYEQFF
TGTGCCAGTCGAGCGGGAGGGCGGAGTTATGAGCAGTTCTTC
>TRBV2|TRBD1|-|TRBJ1-5
CASGGQYSNQPQHF
TGTGCCAGCGGGGGACAGTATAGCAATCAGCCCCAGCATTTT
>TRBV5-8|-|-|TRBJ2-3
CASSRGYGGRDTQYF
TGTGCCAGCAGCCGAGGGTATGGGGGCAGGGATACGCAGTATTTT
>TRBV5-5|TRBD1|-|TRBJ2-5
CASSRGTGEETQYF
TGTGCCAGCAGCCGGGGGACAGGGGAAGAGACCCAGTACTTC
>TRBV28|TRBD2|-|TRBJ2-7
CASKGPGGIYEQYF
TGTGCCAGCAAAGGACCGGGGGGGATATACGAGCAGTACTTC
>TRBV7-8|-|few|TRBJ2-2
CASSLVAGTVGELFF
TGTGCCAGCAGCTTAGTCGCGGGTACTGTCGGGGAGCTGTTTTTT
>TRBV2|-|-|TRBJ1-5
CASSNDRNQPQHF
TGTGCCAGCAGCAACGACAGGAATCAGCCCCAGCATTTT
>TRBV30|-|-|TRBJ1-4
CAWSADRVSSTNEKLFF
TGTGCCTGGAGTGCGGACAGAGTCAGTTCAACTAATGAAAAACTGTTTTTT
>TRBV2|-|-|TRBJ1-1
CASNGQPNTEAFF
TGTGCCAGCAACGGACAGCCGAACACTGAAGCTTTCTTT
>TRBV24-1|TRBD2|-|TRBJ2-3
CAIGTSGSTDTQYF
TGTGCCATCGGGACTAGCGGGAGCACAGATACGCAGTATTTT
>TRBV6-6|-|-|TRBJ1-2
CASSPTEFYGYTF
TGTGCCAGCAGCCCCACAGAATTCTATGGCTACACCTTC
>TRBV3-1/TRBV3-2|TRBD2|-|TRBJ2-7
CASSQVGTRLEQYF
TGTGCCAGCAGCCAAGTGGGGACTAGACTGGAGCAGTACTTC
>TRBV5-1|-|-|TRBJ2-7
CASSLVGGNEQYF
TGCGCCAGCAGCTTGGTAGGGGGAAACGAGCAGTACTTC
>TRBV6-1|-|-|TRBJ2-1
CASSEGGFIEQFF
TGTGCCAGCAGTGAAGGAGGTTTCATTGAGCAGTTCTTC
>TRBV6-1|-|-|TRBJ2-7
CASSEAGVIYEQYF
TGTGCCAGCAGTGAAGCGGGAGTTATCTACGAGCAGTACTTC
>TRBV3-1/TRBV3-2|TRBD2|-|TRBJ2-3
CASSQRAGEFTQYF
TGTGCCAGCAGCCAAAGAGCGGGAGAGTTTACGCAGTATTTT
>TRBV5-4|-|-|TRBJ2-3
CASSLRQNTDTQYF
TGTGCCAGCAGCTTGAGACAGAACACAGATACGCAGTATTTT
>TRBV19|TRBD1|once|TRBJ1-1
CASGRQGMNTEAFF
TGTGCCAGCGGCCGACAGGGAATGAACACTGAAGCTTTCTTT
>TRBV28|-|-|TRBJ1-2
CAIGQIGLGYTF
TGTGCCATTGGACAAATAGGTCTTGGCTACACCTTC
>TRBV28|TRBD1|-|TRBJ1-4
CASSFWTGGEKLFF
TGTGCCAGCAGTTTCTGGACAGGGGGTGAAAAACTGTTTTTT
>TRBV11-2|TRBD1|-|TRBJ1-1
CASSLGQGYAFF
TGTGCCAGCAGCTTAGGACAGGGTTACGCTTTCTTT
>TRBV29-1|TRBD2|-|TRBJ2-3
CSVVNFAGDSDTQYF
TGCAGCGTTGTAAATTTTGCGGGAGATTCAGATACGCAGTATTTT
>TRBV11-2|TRBD2|-|TRBJ2-1
CASRLAGGSYNEQFF
TGTGCCAGCCGACTAGCGGGAGGATCCTACAATGAGCAGTTCTTC
>TRBV5-4|-|-|TRBJ1-2
CASSAFTGYGYTF
TGTGCCAGCAGCGCATTTACAGGCTATGGCTACACCTTC
>TRBV19|TRBD1|-|TRBJ1-1
CASSARRDRAAFF
TGTGCCAGTAGTGCCCGCCGGGACAGGGCGGCTTTCTTT
>TRBV30|-|-|TRBJ2-3
CAWSVVGGTDTQYF
TGTGCCTGGAGTGTGGTAGGAGGCACAGATACGCAGTATTTT
>TRBV11-3|TRBD1|-|TRBJ2-7
CASSIRQGAHEQYF
TGTGCCAGCAGCATCAGGCAGGGGGCCCACGAGCAGTACTTC
>TRBV19|-|-|TRBJ1-5
CASSPNRGNQPQHF
TGTGCCAGTAGTCCAAACAGGGGCAATCAGCCCCAGCATTTT
>TRBV5-4|-|-|TRBJ2-1
CASSLDQFQRVNEQFF
TGTGCCAGCAGCTTGGATCAATTTCAGCGGGTCAATGAGCAGTTCTTC
>TRBV9|-|-|TRBJ2-2
CASSAQGGHTGELFF
TGTGCCAGCAGCGCTCAGGGGGGTCACACCGGGGAGCTGTTTTTT
>TRBV4-1|TRBD2|-|TRBJ2-2
CASSRGGRALGGELFF
TGCGCCAGCAGCCGCGGCGGGAGGGCCTTAGGCGGGGAGCTGTTTTTT
>TRBV7-9|-|-|TRBJ1-6
CASRRDSWPPLHF
TGTGCCAGCAGGCGGGACTCATGGCCACCCCTCCACTTT
>TRBV15|-|-|TRBJ2-5
CATSRGGLETQYF
TGTGCCACCAGCAGAGGGGGCCTGGAGACCCAGTACTTC
>TRBV28|-|-|TRBJ2-2
CASSPSGELFF
TGTGCCAGCAGTCCTTCCGGGGAGCTGTTTTTT
>TRBV19|-|-|TRBJ1-5
CASSNGQPQHF
TGTGCCAGTTCTAACGGGCAGCCCCAGCATTTT
>TRBV28|-|-|TRBJ2-1
CASSLRAFGQFF
TGTGCCAGCAGTCTCCGCGCGTTCGGGCAGTTCTTC
>TRBV30|-|few|TRBJ1-6
CAWSVQASPLHF
TGTGCCTGGAGTGTACAGGCTTCACCCCTCCACTTT
>TRBV5-1|-|many|TRBJ2-7
CASSLVSDGEQYF
TGCGCCAGCAGCTTGGTGTCAGATGGCGAGCAGTACTTC
>TRBV11-3|-|-|TRBJ2-7
CASSLQHDEQYF
TGTGCCAGCAGCTTACAACACGACGAGCAGTACTTC
>TRBV28|TRBD1|-|TRBJ1-6
CASSSPIGSGGESPLHF
TGTGCCAGCAGTTCTCCTATCGGTTCAGGGGGCGAATCACCCCTCCACTTT
>TRBV4-1|-|once|TRBJ1-1
CASSQSPSALGAEAFF
TGCGCCAGCAGCCAAAGTCCGAGTGCCCTGGGAGCTGAAGCTTTCTTT
>TRBV7-2|TRBD2|-|TRBJ2-2
CASSSAVGGSVVELFF
TGTGCCAGCAGCTCGGCGGTGGGCGGGAGTGTGGTGGAGCTGTTTTTT
>TRBV10-3|TRBD2|-|TRBJ2-2
CAISGAGENTGELFF
TGTGCCATCAGTGGGGCGGGAGAGAACACCGGGGAGCTGTTTTTT
>TRBV7-2|-|-|TRBJ2-3
CASSFASPGTQYF
TGTGCCAGCAGCTTCGCTAGCCCCGGTACGCAGTATTTT
>TRBV10-3|-|-|TRBJ2-7
CAISQNYEQYF
TGTGCCATCAGTCAAAATTACGAGCAGTACTTC
>TRBV28|-|-|TRBJ2-1
CASSKGRISYNEQFF
TGTGCCAGCAGTAAGGGGCGGATCTCCTACAATGAGCAGTTCTTC
>TRBV12-5|-|-|TRBJ2-7
CASGSPLKVADPYEQYF
TGTGCTAGTGGTTCCCCACTTAAGGTAGCCGATCCCTACGAGCAGTACTTC
>TRBV19|-|-|TRBJ1-5
CASSIGLRPQHF
TGTGCCAGTAGTATAGGACTGAGGCCCCAGCATTTT